The TCR beta chain under discussion was sequenced for a study of identical twins. This clonotype was counted only a few times. No antigen is known for it. Unmatched junction bases numbered 9, after V lost 5 bases and J lost 5 bases. The germline CDR1 and CDR2 sequences are SGHVS and FNYEAQ. This CDR3 has 15 amino acids. MiXCR was run by TCRdb on the 5' RACE reads, yielding one entry per CDR3 protein. The sample includes hundreds of thousands of distinct CDR3 sequences, less than 10% of them seen just once. General observations from the study: Researchers caution that invariant MAIT and iNKT cells could partly confound zero-insertion analyses.

The data were also submitted as part of a second study, on yellow fever vaccine responses in identical twins.

The TCR was taken from a woman between 18 and 30 years old in good health. This sequence joins TRBV7-6 and TRBJ2-7, with TRBD2 identical over 10 bases. The sequenced material came from PBMCs. The CDR3 loop is CASSLIAGGSHEQYF. CDR3 bases: TGTGCCAGCAGCCTGATAGCGGGGGGATCCCACGAGCAGTACTTC. Full variable domain (rest looked up from reference TRBV7-6 and TRBJ2-7): GAGVSQSPRYKVTKRGQDVALRCDPISGHVSLYWYRQALGQGPEFLTYFNYEAQQDKSGLPNDRFSAERPEGSISTLTIQRTEQRDSAMYRCASSLIAGGSHEQYFGPGTRLTVT.